The 6 T cell receptor beta chains presented below share a single source sample, sequenced in a study of blood T cells in healthy people across ages. Next came a second PCR, run for about 7 to 12 cycles, which used a sample-barcoded 5' primer along with a J-beta primer mix. One entry per CDR3 protein results from TCRdb running MiXCR on the 5' RACE reads. Among approximately 800,000 distinct CDR3 sequences, about 53% were seen once, and the ten largest hold under 50%. Sequences were obtained from blood. These receptors originate from an elderly man in good health.

The rearrangement uses TRBV6-5 and TRBJ2-6; unclear D gene. The CDR3 runs 16 residues. V shed 1 base and J shed 0 bases, with 7 bases lying between them. The germline gives CDR1 MNHEY, CDR2 SVGAGI. CDR3 sequence (DNA): TGTGCCAGCAGTTACTTCTCCGGCTCTGGGGCCAACGTCCTGACTTTC. Translating gives CASSYFSGSGANVLTF.

The rearrangement joins TRBV20-1 to TRBJ1-1, with 8 bases fitting TRBD1. Germline CDR1 is DFQATT and CDR2 is SNEGSKA (reference sequence). V shed 6 bases, J shed 4 bases, and the junction held 10 bases outside the gene matches. The CDR3 runs 14 residues. CDR3 region: CSATSGQGGTEAFF. The CDR3 DNA is TGCAGTGCCACCTCCGGACAGGGAGGCACTGAAGCTTTCTTT.

In its sample, this clonotype was seen a few times. The chain couples TRBV2 to TRBJ2-7; 11 positions agree with TRBD2. J lost 6 bases, V lost 2 bases, and 6 bases had no gene match. The CDR3 is 15 residues long. CDR1 and CDR2 from the germline V gene are SNHLY and FYNNEI. The CDR3 DNA reads as TGTGCCAGCAGTGAATTAGCGGGAGGGAAATCCGAGCAGTACTTC. Its protein product is CASSELAGGKSEQYF.

This clonotype was seen more than once but under ten times. The CDR3 here is CSARDPGGPSEQFF. The CDR3 nucleotides are TGCAGTGCTAGAGATCCGGGAGGCCCTAGTGAGCAGTTCTTC. The chain carries TRBV20-1 and TRBJ2-1, with 7 bases that match TRBD2. CDR1 is DFQATT, CDR2 SNEGSKA, per germline (reference sequence). The CDR3 is 14 amino acids. J lost 9 bases, V lost 0 bases, and 8 bases had no gene match.

This rearrangement joins TRBV12-3 or TRBV12-4 to TRBJ2-1; maybe TRBD2 (6 bases). V lost 5 bases, J lost 2 bases, and 13 bases lay in between. The CDR3 spans 15 residues. In DNA form, the CDR3 reads TGTGCCAGCAGTCCCAGGGTAGCGGCCTACAATGAGCAGTTCTTC. Translated, it gives CASSPRVAAYNEQFF.

In this sample, this clonotype turned up many times. The chain employs TRBV20-1 and TRBJ1-6, with D hard to call. V was shortened by 5 bases and J by 7 bases, with 9 bases between the two germline ends. CDR1 and CDR2 (germline): DFQATT, SNEGSKA (reference sequence). The CDR3 loop spans 12 amino acids. Here the CDR3 DNA reads TGCAGTGCTCCTCACAACAATTCACCCCTCCACTTT. Amino acids: CSAPHNNSPLHF.